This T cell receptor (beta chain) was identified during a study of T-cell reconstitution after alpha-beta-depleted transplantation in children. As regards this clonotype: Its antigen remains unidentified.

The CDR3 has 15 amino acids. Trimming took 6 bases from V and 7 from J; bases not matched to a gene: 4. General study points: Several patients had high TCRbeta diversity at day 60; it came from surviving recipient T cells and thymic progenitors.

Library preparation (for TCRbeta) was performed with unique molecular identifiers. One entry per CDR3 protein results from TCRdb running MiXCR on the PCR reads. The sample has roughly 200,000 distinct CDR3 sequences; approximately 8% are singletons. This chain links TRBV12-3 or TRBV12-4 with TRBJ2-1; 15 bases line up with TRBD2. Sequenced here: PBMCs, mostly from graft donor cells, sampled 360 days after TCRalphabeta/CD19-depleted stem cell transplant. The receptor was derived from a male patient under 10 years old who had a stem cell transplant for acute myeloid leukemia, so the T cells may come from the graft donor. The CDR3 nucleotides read TGTGCCAGCAGCCACGGGACTAGCGGGAGGAATGAGCAGTTCTTC. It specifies CASSHGTSGRNEQFF.